These T cell receptor beta chains were read from a single sample in a study of cytomegalovirus exposure and HLA in healthy donors. TCRdb keeps only in-frame clones here, not all; method: immunoSEQ multiplex PCR. The data show around 400,000 clones, around 86% seen once. The sample was PBMCs. The receptors stem from a woman under 30 in good health and CMV-seronegative. CDR3s include the opening cysteine and the closing phenylalanine or tryptophan. Each record gives: CDR3 length, J gene, V gene, D gene, CDR3 DNA, CDR3 protein. The D gene is left open where the match is weak.

len: 15
j_gene: TRBJ2-3
v_gene: TRBV4-2
d_gene: TRBD2
CDR3nt: TGTGCCAGCAGCCAACGCGGGGGGGCCATAGATACGCAGTATTTT
CDR3aa: CASSQRGGAIDTQYF

len: 14
j_gene: TRBJ1-1
v_gene: TRBV27
d_gene: -
CDR3nt: TGTGCCAGCAGTTTTTTAGGGGATAGCACTGAAGCTTTCTTT
CDR3aa: CASSFLGDSTEAFF

len: 12
j_gene: TRBJ1-2
v_gene: TRBV28
d_gene: -
CDR3nt: TGTGCCAGCAGTGCCCGGGGGGAGGGCTACACCTTC
CDR3aa: CASSARGEGYTF

len: 16
j_gene: TRBJ2-7
v_gene: TRBV6-5
d_gene: -
CDR3nt: TGTGCCAGCAGTTCCCAGGGAACCGGCCGCTCCTACGAGCAGTACTTC
CDR3aa: CASSSQGTGRSYEQYF

len: 11
j_gene: TRBJ2-7
v_gene: TRBV30
d_gene: -
CDR3nt: TGTGCCTGGAGGGCGGCCTACGAGCAGTACTTC
CDR3aa: CAWRAAYEQYF

len: 14
j_gene: TRBJ1-2
v_gene: TRBV11-2
d_gene: -
CDR3nt: TGTGCCAGCAGCTTAGAGGCCTGGTACTATGGCTACACCTTC
CDR3aa: CASSLEAWYYGYTF

len: 13
j_gene: TRBJ2-3
v_gene: TRBV27
d_gene: -
CDR3nt: TGTGCCAGCAGGTCTAGAGACACAGATACGCAGTATTTT
CDR3aa: CASRSRDTDTQYF

len: 14
j_gene: TRBJ2-1
v_gene: TRBV2
d_gene: -
CDR3nt: TGTGCCAGCAGTGGTCGGCGGGAATACAATGAGCAGTTCTTC
CDR3aa: CASSGRREYNEQFF

len: 14
j_gene: TRBJ1-2
v_gene: TRBV5-6
d_gene: TRBD1
CDR3nt: TGTGCCAGCAGCTTTGGGGGACAGTCCTATGGCTACACCTTC
CDR3aa: CASSFGGQSYGYTF

len: 15
j_gene: TRBJ1-5
v_gene: TRBV4-1
d_gene: -
CDR3nt: TGCGCCAGCAGCCAGCATCAGGATAGCAATCAGCCCCAGCATTTT
CDR3aa: CASSQHQDSNQPQHF